The rows below give T cell receptor beta chains drawn from one sample of a study of low-dose radiotherapy and immunotherapy resistance in tumors. Each CDR3 protein gets one entry after TCRdb re-called the reads with MiXCR. The sample includes about 58,000 distinct CDR3 sequences, 20% to 25% of them seen just once. The material sequenced was PBMCs, taken after low-dose radiotherapy plus immunotherapy. The receptor set was obtained from a male donor with prostate cancer. The CDR3 runs from the conserved cysteine through the conserved F or W. D genes are given only for firm matches. Not all rows give a size; the values are once, few, many and, for expanded clones, a class.

d_gene	j_gene	abundance	v_gene	CDR3aa	CDR3nt
-	TRBJ1-2	-	TRBV12-3/TRBV12-4	CASSTGQGGGGYGYTF	TGTGCCAGCAGTACCGGGCAGGGTGGTGGCGGATATGGCTACACCTTC
-	TRBJ2-3	many	TRBV6-2/TRBV6-3	CASSYSAHTDTQYF	TGTGCCAGCAGTTACTCCGCCCACACAGATACGCAGTATTTT
TRBD1	TRBJ2-6	many	TRBV28	CASRGQGYGANVLTF	TGTGCCAGCAGGGGACAGGGATATGGGGCCAACGTCCTGACTTTC
-	TRBJ2-7	many	TRBV21-1	CRQNGLETYEQYF	TGTAGACAGAACGGACTAGAGACCTACGAGCAGTACTTC
TRBD1	TRBJ1-6	many	TRBV7-9	CASSGGQGLSPLHF	TGTGCCAGCAGCGGGGGACAGGGGCTTTCACCCCTCCACTTT
-	TRBJ2-5	many	TRBV7-3	CASTPGVGETQYF	TGTGCCAGCACTCCAGGGGTTGGGGAGACCCAGTACTTC
TRBD2	TRBJ2-1	many	TRBV28	CASSLLAGNNEQFF	TGTGCCAGCAGTTTGCTAGCGGGAAACAATGAGCAGTTCTTC
-	TRBJ2-1	many	TRBV6-4	CASSDYQSSYNEQFF	TGTGCCAGCAGTGACTACCAGAGCTCCTACAATGAGCAGTTCTTC
-	TRBJ2-1	-	TRBV6-8	CASSQQGTLNINEQFF	TGTGCCAGCAGTCAACAAGGGACTTTGAATATCAATGAGCAGTTCTTC
-	TRBJ1-2	many	TRBV7-2	CASSQWGEGVGYTF	TGTGCCAGCAGCCAATGGGGGGAGGGGGTCGGCTACACCTTC
TRBD1	TRBJ1-1	many	TRBV19	CASSIARTGDIRTNTEAFF	TGTGCCAGTAGTATAGCTCGGACAGGGGATATTCGTACGAACACTGAAGCTTTCTTT
TRBD2	TRBJ2-5	many	TRBV6-1	CASSAAGTTGQYF	TGTGCCAGCAGTGCAGCGGGAACGACTGGCCAGTACTTC
-	TRBJ2-3	many	TRBV18	CASSPLSETSTDTQYF	TGTGCCAGCTCACCATTATCCGAGACGAGCACAGATACGCAGTATTTT
-	TRBJ2-2	few	TRBV3-1	CASSHDAKTGSGELFF	TGTGCCAGCAGCCATGATGCGAAAACAGGGTCCGGGGAGCTGTTTTTT
TRBD1	TRBJ1-1	-	TRBV20-1	CSARGPGTGVNTEAFF	TGCAGTGCCAGAGGTCCCGGGACAGGAGTGAACACTGAAGCTTTCTTT
-	TRBJ2-3	many	TRBV11-2	CASSLESRADTQYF	TGTGCCAGCAGCTTAGAATCAAGGGCAGATACGCAGTATTTT
-	TRBJ2-7	many	TRBV3-1	CASSHRGYEQYF	TGTGCCAGCAGCCACAGGGGCTACGAGCAGTACTTC
TRBD1	TRBJ1-2	many	TRBV9	CASSVDGRGRVDGYTF	TGTGCCAGCAGCGTAGATGGAAGGGGGCGCGTTGATGGCTACACCTTC
TRBD2	TRBJ2-1	many	TRBV20-1	CSVTSGSFNEQFF	TGCAGTGTCACTAGCGGGAGTTTTAATGAGCAGTTCTTC
TRBD2	TRBJ2-7	-	TRBV9	CASSAGLAGIYEQYF	TGTGCCAGCAGCGCGGGACTAGCGGGAATCTACGAGCAGTACTTC
TRBD1	TRBJ1-2	-	TRBV10-3	CAISETLGTGNGYTF	TGTGCCATCAGTGAGACCCTCGGGACAGGGAATGGCTACACCTTC
TRBD1	TRBJ2-7	many	TRBV20-1	CSASWDRATYEQYF	TGCAGTGCTAGCTGGGACAGGGCAACCTACGAGCAGTACTTC
TRBD2	TRBJ2-7	many	TRBV6-5	CASSGASGNYEQYF	TGTGCCAGCAGTGGGGCTAGCGGGAACTACGAGCAGTACTTC
TRBD1	TRBJ2-4	many	TRBV6-1	CASSGDRGDIQYF	TGTGCCAGCAGTGGGGACAGGGGGGACATTCAGTACTTC